The 13 T cell receptor beta chains given below trace back to one sample, sequenced in a study of breast tumors, draining lymph nodes, adjacent tissues. The lymph nodes were axillary draining lymph nodes from breast cancer patients. Using its own MiXCR run on the multiplex PCR reads, TCRdb lists one record per CDR3 protein. The data contain 150,000 to 200,000 distinct CDR3 sequences, approximately 30% of them singletons. The material sequenced was axillary lymph node tissue. The receptors stem from a female donor with breast cancer. Some clones in this sample may be carry-over from other donors' samples.

The chain uses TRBV28 and TRBJ2-5; 11 nucleotides align to TRBD2. The V gene end was trimmed by 6 bases and the J gene end by 4 bases; junction bases not matched to a gene: 7. This CDR3 is 15 amino acids long. CDR1 and CDR2 (germline): MDHEN, SYDVKM. CDR3 amino acids: CASSLTSGNRETQYF. CDR3 bases: TGTGCCAGCAGCCTGACTAGCGGGAATCGAGAGACCCAGTACTTC.

The J gene is TRBJ1-5, the V gene TRBV12-3 or TRBV12-4; D gene unclear. CDR3 length: 15 residues. Trimming shortened V by 4 bases and J by 0 bases, and 10 bases separated the two germline ends. CDR3 loop: CASSSAEHSNQPQHF. CDR3 DNA: TGTGCCAGCAGTTCCGCGGAACATAGCAATCAGCCCCAGCATTTT.

Regarding this clonotype: This could be a read error, since a much larger clone is one nucleotide away. The J gene is TRBJ1-5, the V gene TRBV19; perhaps TRBD1 as D (5 bases). The CDR3 totals 15 residues. Trimming pared 4 bases from V and 6 bases from J, leaving 16 bases between. Per the germline V gene, CDR1 is LNHDA and CDR2 is SQIVND (reference sequence). The CDR3 coding sequence is TGTGCCAGTAGTAACCTCGTGGGGGGAGGTCAGCCCCAGCATTTT. Protein sequence: CASSNLVGGGQPQHF.

This sequence joins TRBV7-8 and TRBJ2-2, with unresolved D. Per germline, CDR1 SGHVS and CDR2 FQNEAQ. This CDR3 contains 13 residues. V was pared by 1 base and J by 7 bases, with 7 bases between. DNA for the CDR3: TGTGCCAGCAGCTTAGGTGCTAGCGGGGAGCTGTTTTTT. Its translation is CASSLGASGELFF. Filled out from reference TRBV7-8 and TRBJ2-2, the complete variable domain reads GAGVSQSPRYKVAKRGQDVALRCDPISGHVSLFWYQQALGQGPEFLTYFQNEAQLDKSGLPSDRFFAERPEGSVSTLKIQRTQQEDSAVYLCASSLGASGELFFGEGSRLTVL.

The sample holds a few counts of this clonotype. A much larger clone is a single base away; this may be a read error. The gene calls are TRBV7-6 and TRBJ2-1, with 16 positions matching TRBD2. Germline V gene data show CDR1 as SGHVS and CDR2 as FNYEAQ. The CDR3 runs to 16 residues. CDR3 in DNA: TGTGCCAGCAGCGCCGGGACTAGCGGGAGGGCCAATGAGCAGTCCTTC. Translating it yields CASSAGTSGRANEQSF.

Comment on this clonotype: This may arise from a read error, as a much more abundant clone is one base away. V is TRBV12-3 or TRBV12-4 and J is TRBJ2-1; no firm D call. Trimming cost V 7 bases and J 11 bases, with 12 bases left between them. The CDR3 sequence is 11 residues long. The CDR3: CASTIGNQQFF. The DNA of the CDR3 is TGTGCCAGCACTATTGGAAATCAGCAGTTCTTC.

This clonotype was seen repeatedly, ten times or more. The chain carries TRBV18 and TRBJ2-5; 7 positions match TRBD1. The CDR3 totals 13 residues. V shed 4 bases, J shed 5 bases, and the junction held 4 bases outside the gene matches. CDR1 and CDR2 (germline): KGHSH, LQKENI. Here the CDR3 reads CASSLQQGETQYF. DNA of the CDR3: TGTGCCAGCTCACTACAACAGGGGGAGACCCAGTACTTC. The full variable domain, rest sourced from reference TRBV18 and TRBJ2-5, is NAGVMQNPRHLVRRRGQEARLRCSPMKGHSHVYWYRQLPEEGLKFMVYLQKENIIDESGMPKERFSAEFPKEGPSILRIQQVVRGDSAAYFCASSLQQGETQYFGPGTRLLVL.

The sample holds many counts of this clonotype. This chain connects TRBV7-9 to TRBJ1-4, with unresolved D. The CDR3 contains 12 residues. Germline CDR1 and CDR2: SEHNR and FQNEAQ (reference sequence). With 5 bases removed from V and 6 bases from J, the gap between germline ends came to 7 bases. As DNA, the CDR3 is TGTGCCAGCAGCCCGCAAGATGAAAAACTGTTTTTT. Its translation: CASSPQDEKLFF.

For this clonotype: At one of its ends the junction is not consistent with the germline gene, which may arise from a read error. The chain employs TRBV20-1 and TRBJ2-1; 12 nucleotides agree with TRBD2. The germline CDR1 and CDR2 sequences are DFQATT and SNEGSKA (reference sequence). This CDR3 is 15 amino acids long. CDR3 sequence: CSARGLAGTSNERFF. The CDR3 coding sequence is TGCAGTGCTAGGGGACTAGCGGGTACCTCCAATGAGCGGTTCTTC.

This clonotype showed up many times. The chain uses TRBV14 and TRBJ2-1, with a weak D call TRBD2 (6 bases). The ends were cut back, 1 base at V and 5 bases at J, with 21 bases in the middle. The CDR3 contains 18 residues. Germline V gives CDR1 SGHDN, CDR2 FVKESK. CDR3 bases: TGTGCCAGCAGCCAAGGACCTCCCCTAACGGACTATGACAATGAGCAGTTCTTC. Translation: CASSQGPPLTDYDNEQFF.

The chain links TRBV9 to TRBJ2-3; 12 bases align to TRBD2. The ends lost 3 bases at V and 11 bases at J; junction bases unmatched: 10. The germline V gene has CDR1 SGDLS and CDR2 YYNGEE. This CDR3 is 15 amino acids long. The CDR3 nucleotides read TGTGCCAGCAGCGCGGAAGGACTAGCGGGAAATGAGCAGTATTTT. This codes for CASSAEGLAGNEQYF.

The chain employs TRBV29-1 and TRBJ2-3, with D tentatively TRBD2 (6 bases). The CDR3 consists of 12 residues. V lost 7 bases and J 2 bases, leaving 10 bases between the germline ends. Looked up from germline, CDR1 is SQVTM and CDR2 is ANQGSEA. The DNA of the CDR3 is TGCAGCGGGGGGGATTCCACAGATACGCAGTATTTT. It translates to CSGGDSTDTQYF.

This clonotype showed up just a few times. A clone one base away is much larger, so this may be a read error. DNA of the CDR3: TGTGCCAGCACCGATCAACAAATCGGTCCCGCCTATGGCTACACCTTC. It yields the protein CASTDQQIGPAYGYTF. The gene calls are TRBV7-9 and TRBJ1-2; D unclear. Germline loops: CDR1 SEHNR, CDR2 FQNEAQ (reference sequence). CDR3 size: 16 residues. Trimming stripped 7 bases from V and 4 bases from J, with 22 bases between.